A selection of T cell receptor beta chains follows, all from one sample in a study of blood T cell repertoires in COVID-19. Using immunoSEQ multiplex PCR, the repertoire was profiled, and TCRdb retains in-frame clones only, with some absent. The sample holds under 200,000 clones, around four fifths seen once. The sample taken for sequencing was peripheral blood. Receptors were obtained from an elderly woman with COVID-19, enrolled during active disease. Each CDR3 is given without its conserved first and last residue. D genes are given only for firm matches.

D gene: TRBD2; J gene: TRBJ2-2; V gene: TRBV4-1; CDR3 protein: ASSLGLAIGTGELF
D gene: NA; J gene: TRBJ2-5; V gene: TRBV5-8; CDR3 protein: ASSKRQAPETQY
D gene: NA; J gene: TRBJ2-1; V gene: TRBV24-1; CDR3 protein: ATSDLDLTTGGNEQF
D gene: TRBD1; J gene: TRBJ1-2; V gene: TRBV28; CDR3 protein: ASRGTGQRGYT
D gene: NA; J gene: TRBJ1-1; V gene: TRBV19; CDR3 protein: ASSIGGGKAF
D gene: TRBD2; J gene: TRBJ2-2; V gene: TRBV5-4; CDR3 protein: ASSSGTSGRAVGELF
D gene: NA; J gene: TRBJ1-5; V gene: TRBV10-3; CDR3 protein: ATDSDGGYNQPQH
D gene: NA; J gene: TRBJ1-6; V gene: TRBV28; CDR3 protein: ASSRDIGSPLH
D gene: NA; J gene: TRBJ1-1; V gene: TRBV5-4; CDR3 protein: SCHPGLTNTEAF
D gene: NA; J gene: TRBJ1-1; V gene: TRBV7-3; CDR3 protein: ASSRGANTEAF
D gene: NA; J gene: TRBJ1-3; V gene: TRBV12-3/TRBV12-4; CDR3 protein: ASSRLSGNTIY
D gene: NA; J gene: TRBJ2-5; V gene: TRBV12-5; CDR3 protein: ASGLLLTGETQY